The sequence of this T cell receptor beta chain was determined in a study of T-cell reconstitution after alpha-beta-depleted transplantation in children. Germline CDR1 MNHEY, CDR2 SVGAGI. CDR3 length: 16 amino acids. With 2 bases clipped from V and 9 bases from J, the junction kept 7 bases outside the gene matches. A TCRbeta library incorporating unique molecular identifiers was prepared. TCRdb fed the PCR reads into MiXCR, producing one record per CDR3 protein. The sample consists of approximately 390,000 distinct CDR3 sequences, roughly a tenth of them appearing once. Sequencing used PBMCs from the stem cell graft donor, obtained from the stem cell graft. The V gene is TRBV6-5, the J gene TRBJ1-6; TRBD1 aligns across 10 bases. The TCR was taken from a human donor who donated a stem cell graft to a child with acute myeloid leukemia. DNA of the CDR3: TGTGCCAGCAGTTACACCACGAGGACAGGGGGTTCACCCCTCCACTTT. Its translation: CASSYTTRTGGSPLHF.